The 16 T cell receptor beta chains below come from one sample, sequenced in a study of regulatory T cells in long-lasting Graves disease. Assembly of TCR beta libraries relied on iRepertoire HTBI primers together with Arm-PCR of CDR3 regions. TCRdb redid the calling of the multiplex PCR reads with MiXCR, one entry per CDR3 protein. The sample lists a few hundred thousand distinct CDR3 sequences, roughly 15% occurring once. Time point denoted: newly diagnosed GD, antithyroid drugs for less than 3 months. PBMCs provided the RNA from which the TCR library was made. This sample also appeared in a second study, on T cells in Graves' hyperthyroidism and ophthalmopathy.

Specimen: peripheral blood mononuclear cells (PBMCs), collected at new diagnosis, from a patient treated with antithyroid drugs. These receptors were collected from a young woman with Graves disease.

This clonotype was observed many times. CDR3: CASSYSLSGGTDTQYF. The CDR3 DNA is TGTGCCAGCAGTTACTCGTTGAGCGGGGGCACAGATACGCAGTATTTT. The chain combines TRBV6-2 or TRBV6-3 with TRBJ2-3, with 7 bases aligning to TRBD2. The germline CDR1 and CDR2 sequences are MNHEY and SVGEGT. The junction had 4 bases not matched to a gene; V was cut back by 0 bases and J by 1 base. The CDR3 covers 16 residues.

The CDR3 sequence is CASSLWAGTENTEAFF. In nucleotides, the CDR3 is TGCGCCAGCAGCTTGTGGGCCGGGACAGAGAACACTGAAGCTTTCTTT. V gene TRBV5-1 combines with J gene TRBJ1-1; 7 bases map to TRBD1. J was trimmed by 1 base and V by 1 base; bases with no gene match: 7. There are 16 residues in the CDR3. CDR1 SGHRS and CDR2 YFSETQ come from the germline V gene.

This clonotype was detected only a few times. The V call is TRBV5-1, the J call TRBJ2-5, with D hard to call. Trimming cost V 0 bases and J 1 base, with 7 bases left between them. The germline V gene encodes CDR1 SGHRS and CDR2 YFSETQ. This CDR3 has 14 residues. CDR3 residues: CASSLGSTQETQYF. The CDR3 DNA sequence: TGCGCCAGCAGCTTGGGGTCAACCCAAGAGACCCAGTACTTC.

CDR3 sequence (DNA): TGTGCCAGCAGCCCACCGTCCTGGGGCAGGGAAAAGAATGAGCAGTTCTTC. Protein product: CASSPPSWGREKNEQFF. V is TRBV13 and J is TRBJ2-1, with D perhaps matching TRBD1 (5 bases). Germline V gene data show CDR1 as PRHDT and CDR2 as FYEKMQ (reference sequence). CDR3 length: 17 residues. Trimming cost V 5 bases and J 7 bases, with 24 bases left between them.

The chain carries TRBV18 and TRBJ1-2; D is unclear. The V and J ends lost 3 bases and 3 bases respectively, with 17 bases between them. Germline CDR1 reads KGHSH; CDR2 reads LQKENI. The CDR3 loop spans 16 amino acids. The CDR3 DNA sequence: TGTGCCAGCTCACCGGAGGTTACAGTTCTTCACTATGGCTACACCTTC. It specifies CASSPEVTVLHYGYTF.

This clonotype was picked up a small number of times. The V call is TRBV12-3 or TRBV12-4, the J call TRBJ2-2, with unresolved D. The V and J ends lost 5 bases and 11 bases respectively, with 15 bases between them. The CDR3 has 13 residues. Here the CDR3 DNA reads TGTGCCAGCAGTCCTCAGTCTAGTGGAGAGCTGTTTTTT. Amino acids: CASSPQSSGELFF.

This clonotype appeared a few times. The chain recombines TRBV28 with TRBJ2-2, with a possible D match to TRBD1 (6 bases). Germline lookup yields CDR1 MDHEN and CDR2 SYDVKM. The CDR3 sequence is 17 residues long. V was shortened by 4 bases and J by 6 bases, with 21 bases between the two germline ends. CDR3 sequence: CASSSKYLGEGAGELFF. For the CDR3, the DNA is TGTGCCAGCAGTTCCAAATATTTGGGAGAGGGGGCCGGGGAGCTGTTTTTT.

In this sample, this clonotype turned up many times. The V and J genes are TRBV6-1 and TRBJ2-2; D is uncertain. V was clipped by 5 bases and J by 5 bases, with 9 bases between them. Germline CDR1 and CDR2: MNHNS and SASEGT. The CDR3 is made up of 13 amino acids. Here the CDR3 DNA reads TGTGCCAGCAGTATTAGTCAGACCGGGGAGCTGTTTTTT. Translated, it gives CASSISQTGELFF.

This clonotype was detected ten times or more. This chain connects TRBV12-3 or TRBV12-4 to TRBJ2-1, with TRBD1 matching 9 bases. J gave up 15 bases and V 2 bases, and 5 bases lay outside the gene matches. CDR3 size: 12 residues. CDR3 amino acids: CASSLSVTGGFF. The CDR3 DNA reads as TGTGCCAGCAGTTTAAGCGTGACAGGGGGGTTCTTC.

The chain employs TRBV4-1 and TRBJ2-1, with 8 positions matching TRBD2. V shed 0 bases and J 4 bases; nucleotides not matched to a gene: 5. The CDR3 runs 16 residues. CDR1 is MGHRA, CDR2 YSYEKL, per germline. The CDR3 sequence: CASSQERTSRYNEQFF. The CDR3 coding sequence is TGCGCCAGCAGCCAAGAACGGACTAGCAGATACAATGAGCAGTTCTTC.

The CDR3 is CAWSPGAGMADTQYF. The CDR3 DNA sequence: TGTGCCTGGAGTCCTGGAGCGGGAATGGCGGATACGCAGTATTTT. The chain is built from TRBV30 and TRBJ2-3, with 7 nucleotides matching TRBD2. The junction had 11 bases not matched to a gene; V was cut back by 2 bases and J by 6 bases. The CDR3 is 15 residues long. Per the germline V gene, CDR1 is GTSNPN and CDR2 is SVGIG (reference sequence).

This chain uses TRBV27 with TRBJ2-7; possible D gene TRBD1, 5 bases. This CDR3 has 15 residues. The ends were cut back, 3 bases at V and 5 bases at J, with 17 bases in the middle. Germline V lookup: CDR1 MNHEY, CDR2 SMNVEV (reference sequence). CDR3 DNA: TGTGCCAGCAGTTTGTATTCGGACACCCGAAACGAGCAGTACTTC. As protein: CASSLYSDTRNEQYF.

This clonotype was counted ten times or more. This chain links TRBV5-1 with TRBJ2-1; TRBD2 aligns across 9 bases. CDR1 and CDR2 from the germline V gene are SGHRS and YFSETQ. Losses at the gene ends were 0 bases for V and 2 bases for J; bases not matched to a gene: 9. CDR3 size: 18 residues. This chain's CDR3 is CASSLVSRLAGAYNEQFF. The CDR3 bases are TGCGCCAGCAGCTTGGTCTCGAGGTTAGCGGGAGCCTACAATGAGCAGTTCTTC. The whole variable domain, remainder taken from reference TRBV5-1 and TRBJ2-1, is KAGVTQTPRYLIKTRGQQVTLSCSPISGHRSVSWYQQTPGQGLQFLFEYFSETQRNKGNFPGRFSGRQFSNSRSEMNVSTLELGDSALYLCASSLVSRLAGAYNEQFFGPGTRLTVL.

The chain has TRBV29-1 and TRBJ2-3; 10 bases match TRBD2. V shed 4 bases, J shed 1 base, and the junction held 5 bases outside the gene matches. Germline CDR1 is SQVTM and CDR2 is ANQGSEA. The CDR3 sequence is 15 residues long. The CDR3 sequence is CSVVASGRGTDTQYF. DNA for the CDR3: TGCAGCGTTGTGGCTAGCGGGAGAGGCACAGATACGCAGTATTTT.

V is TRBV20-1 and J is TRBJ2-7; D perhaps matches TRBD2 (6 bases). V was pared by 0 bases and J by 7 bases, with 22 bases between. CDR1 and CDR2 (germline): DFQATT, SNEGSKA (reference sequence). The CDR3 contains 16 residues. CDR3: CSARDSASVFSVEQYF. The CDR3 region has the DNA TGCAGTGCTAGAGATTCGGCTAGCGTTTTTAGTGTTGAGCAGTACTTC.

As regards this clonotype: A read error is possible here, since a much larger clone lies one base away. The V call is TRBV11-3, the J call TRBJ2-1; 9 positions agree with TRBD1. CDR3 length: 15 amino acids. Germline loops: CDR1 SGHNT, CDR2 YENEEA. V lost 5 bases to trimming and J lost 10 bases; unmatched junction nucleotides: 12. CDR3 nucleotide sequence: TGTGCCAGCAGCCTTCGACAGGGGGTCCCCTACGAGCAGTTCTTC. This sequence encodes CASSLRQGVPYEQFF.